The clone carrying this T cell receptor (beta chain) was recorded only once. These data originate in a study of shared clonotypes between healthy human individuals. V shed 2 bases and J shed 1 base, with 15 bases lying between them. Germline V gene lookup returns CDR1 MNHNS and CDR2 SASEGT. The CDR3 runs to 16 residues. The protocol was immunoSEQ multiplex PCR, while the TCRdb copy is restricted to in-frame clones and leaves out a portion. The table includes a few hundred thousand clones, 95% detected once. Terminally differentiated effector memory CD45RA+ cells were left out of the naive CD8 fraction, which was CD45RO-negative and positively selected for CCR7.

The TCR was taken from a woman aged 25 to 39 in good health. The V and J genes are TRBV6-1 and TRBJ2-7, with D perhaps TRBD2 (5 bases). The sample was naive CD8+ T cells sorted from blood. CDR3 in DNA: TGTGCCAGCAGTGAAATTGCAGCAACGGGGTCCTACGAGCAGTACTTC. It specifies CASSEIAATGSYEQYF.